The present TCR beta chain was sequenced within a study of blood T cell repertoires in COVID-19. Study as a whole: Sites across the United States, Italy and Spain contributed samples from acute and convalescent COVID-19. In each case, the material was cDNA or gDNA derived from T cells, B-cell-depleted T cells, or PBMCs.

Per the original methods: Estimation of nucleated cell counts relied on the amplification of reference gene primers. Some clones are missing from TCRdb's copy, which holds only in-frame ones; the method was immunoSEQ multiplex PCR. V, J and clone size are those of that table, while D and trimming were read from the DNA. The table records about 110,000 clones, around 89% of them present only once. CDR1 and CDR2 (germline): LNHDA, SQIVND (reference sequence). The V gene lost 6 bases and the J gene lost 2 bases, with 14 bases spanning the gap. The CDR3 loop spans 14 amino acids. This clonotype was sampled from a woman aged 45 to 65 with acute or convalescent COVID-19. The V gene is TRBV19, the J gene TRBJ2-7, with D possibly being TRBD1 (5 bases). What was sequenced was peripheral blood. CDR3 DNA: TGTGCCAGTAGCCTCACTGGCAGGGCCTACGAGCAGTACTTC. Its translation: CASSLTGRAYEQYF.